The 2 T cell receptor beta chains presented below share a single source sample, sequenced in a study of T-cell memory formation after mild COVID-19. TCRdb ran MiXCR on the 5' RACE reads and lists one entry per CDR3 protein. The table includes under 300,000 distinct CDR3 sequences, 7% to 10% detected once. What was sequenced was PBMCs or a T cell subset sorted from them (not recorded which). Receptors originate from a man between 18 and 35 years old who had mild COVID-19 (a few samples of this study predate the infection). Cell type and time point are not known.

The chain recombines TRBV9 with TRBJ2-7; 9 nucleotides agree with TRBD2. In germline, CDR1 is SGDLS, CDR2 YYNGEE. CDR3 length equals 14 residues. J was trimmed by 2 bases and V by 3 bases; bases with no gene match: 3. The CDR3 reads CASSETSGTYEQYF. CDR3 DNA: TGTGCCAGCAGCGAGACTAGCGGAACCTACGAGCAGTACTTC. The full variable domain, with the rest looked up from reference TRBV9 and TRBJ2-7, is DSGVTQTPKHLITATGQRVTLRCSPRSGDLSVYWYQQSLDQGLQFLIQYYNGEERAKGNILERFSAQQFPDLHSELNLSSLELGDSALYFCASSETSGTYEQYFGPGTRLTVT.

In this sample, this clonotype turned up a few times. This sequence joins TRBV5-4 and TRBJ2-3, with 14 bases aligning to TRBD2. Per germline, CDR1 SGHNT and CDR2 YYREEE (reference sequence). This CDR3 is built from 17 residues. Trimming at V came to 3 bases and at J to 1 base, leaving 4 bases not matched to a gene. The CDR3 bases are TGTGCCAGCAGCTCTCCGGGACTAGCGGGGGGCACAGATACGCAGTATTTT. Translating gives CASSSPGLAGGTDTQYF.